This entry lists 14 T cell receptor beta chains sequenced from one sample in a study of cytomegalovirus exposure and HLA in healthy donors. Primers: 60 Vbeta forward and 13 Jbeta reverse. The data were produced by immunoSEQ multiplex PCR, yet TCRdb's version contains in-frame clones alone and is incomplete. The sample shows some 150,000 clones, almost 80% of them seen only once. Sequencing used PBMCs. The receptor set was obtained from a male donor in good health and CMV-seronegative.

The chain employs TRBV5-1 and TRBJ2-1; the match to TRBD2 covers 10 bases. The CDR3 extends over 15 amino acids. Unmatched junction bases numbered 4, after V lost 3 bases and J lost 4 bases. Germline V CDR1 and CDR2: SGHRS, YFSETQ. In nucleotides, the CDR3 is TGCGCCAGCAGCTCTAGCGGGAGCTCTTACAATGAGCAGTTCTTC. It yields the protein CASSSSGSSYNEQFF.

J is TRBJ2-1 and V is TRBV30; 10 bases align to TRBD2. The CDR3 is 13 residues long. From germline, CDR1 is GTSNPN and CDR2 SVGIG (reference sequence). The ends lost 4 bases at V and 12 bases at J; junction bases unmatched: 9. In nucleotides, the CDR3 is TGTGCCTGGATAACAAGCGGGGGGGCTGGGCAGTTCTTC. It yields the protein CAWITSGGAGQFF.

V and J are TRBV5-4 and TRBJ2-2; 12 nucleotides agree with TRBD2. V lost 3 bases and J lost 6; bases outside the gene matches: 6. This CDR3 is 16 amino acids long. Germline V gene sequence: CDR1 SGHNT, CDR2 YYREEE (reference sequence). CDR3 nucleotides: TGTGCCAGCAGCTGGGGGACTAGCGGGCCTTCCGGGGAGCTGTTTTTT. This gives the protein CASSWGTSGPSGELFF.

The chain is built from TRBV6-5 and TRBJ2-1; 11 nucleotides align to TRBD2. The CDR3 runs 16 residues. Germline V gene data show CDR1 as MNHEY and CDR2 as SVGAGI. V lost 0 bases and J lost 7; bases outside the gene matches: 5. CDR3 amino acids: CASSYSTSGIGNEQFF. The CDR3 nucleotides are TGTGCCAGCAGTTACTCGACTAGCGGGATTGGAAATGAGCAGTTCTTC.

This clone occurred a few times. The genes are TRBV10-3 and TRBJ1-1; 9 bases line up with TRBD1. The CDR3 has 15 residues. Germline V gene sequence: CDR1 ENHRY, CDR2 SYGVKD. With 6 bases clipped from V and 0 bases from J, the junction kept 5 bases outside the gene matches. In DNA form, the CDR3 reads TGTGCCATCAGGATTACAGGGGGCATGAACACTGAAGCTTTCTTT. Its protein is CAIRITGGMNTEAFF.

The gene calls are TRBV6-6 and TRBJ1-5; D unclear. The CDR3 runs 12 residues. Trimming took 4 bases from V and 3 from J, leaving 4 bases between them. Germline-derived CDR1 and CDR2 are MNHNY and SVGAGI (reference sequence). Here the CDR3 DNA reads TGTGCCAGCAGTTTCCTCAATCAGCCCCAGCATTTT. This encodes CASSFLNQPQHF.

The chain is built from TRBV7-2 and TRBJ2-2, with TRBD2 matching over 7 bases. V lost 5 bases, J lost 7 bases, and 13 bases stayed unmatched. Germline V gene sequence: CDR1 SGHTA, CDR2 FQGNSA. This CDR3 is built from 16 residues. This chain's CDR3 is CASSPLGGGPGGELFF. CDR3 in DNA: TGTGCCAGCAGCCCCCTTGGGGGAGGGCCAGGCGGGGAGCTGTTTTTT.

V is TRBV7-2 and J is TRBJ2-3; TRBD1 agrees at 8 bases. V lost 4 bases and J lost 0; bases outside the gene matches: 9. This CDR3 region has 17 residues. Per germline, CDR1 SGHTA and CDR2 FQGNSA. The DNA of the CDR3 is TGTGCCAGCAGCTCCCCCTCAGGGGGCGAGAGCACAGATACGCAGTATTTT. It yields the protein CASSSPSGGESTDTQYF.

The chain is built from TRBV7-8 and TRBJ1-6; 11 bases agree with TRBD1. In germline, CDR1 is SGHVS, CDR2 FQNEAQ. V dropped 5 bases and J dropped 10; count of bases not matched to a gene: 7. CDR3 length equals 15 residues. CDR3 nucleotide sequence: TGTGCCAGCAGCGCCCGGACAGGGGGCGGCTCACCCCTCCACTTT. Translation gives CASSARTGGGSPLHF.

The chain uses TRBV5-6 and TRBJ1-4, with 8 bases fitting TRBD1. From germline, CDR1 is SGHDT and CDR2 YYEEEE. The CDR3 consists of 15 residues. With V trimmed by 2 bases and J by 0 bases, 0 bases remained unmatched. CDR3: CASSLQGATNEKLFF. CDR3 coding DNA: TGTGCCAGCAGCTTACAGGGGGCAACTAATGAAAAACTGTTTTTT.

The V gene is TRBV10-3, the J gene TRBJ2-2; TRBD2 matches at 8 bases. The V gene end was trimmed by 7 bases and the J gene end by 4 bases; junction bases not matched to a gene: 14. CDR1 is ENHRY and CDR2 is SYGVKD in the germline V gene. This CDR3 is 17 amino acids long. CDR3 region: CAITDREGGRVTGELFF. The CDR3, as DNA: TGTGCCATCACGGACCGGGAGGGAGGGCGCGTCACCGGGGAGCTGTTTTTT.

As for this clone: Different DNA sequences within this sample yield the same CDR3. The chain links TRBV30 to TRBJ1-5, with 8 bases that match TRBD1. The J segment lost 2 bases and the V segment lost 5 bases, leaving 2 bases of the junction unmatched. The CDR3 loop spans 13 amino acids. Germline-derived CDR1 and CDR2 are GTSNPN and SVGIG (reference sequence). CDR3 loop: CAWAGQGNQPQHF. The CDR3 DNA is TGTGCCTGGGCGGGACAGGGCAATCAGCCCCAGCATTTT.

This chain joins TRBV4-1 and TRBJ2-3, with a tentative D call TRBD2 (6 bases). Germline lookup yields CDR1 MGHRA and CDR2 YSYEKL. There are 14 residues in the CDR3. V was pared by 5 bases and J by 5 bases, with 14 bases between. The CDR3 DNA follows: TGCGCCAGCAGCTCGACAAGGAGGGTAGATACGCAGTATTTT. This codes for CASSSTRRVDTQYF.

V and J are TRBV13 and TRBJ1-4; 9 bases fit TRBD1. The CDR3 runs to 15 residues. CDR1 and CDR2 from the germline V gene are PRHDT and FYEKMQ (reference sequence). The V and J ends lost 4 bases and 8 bases, in that order; junction bases with no gene match: 8. CDR3 sequence reads: CASSSGTGRGEKLFF. The CDR3 DNA is TGTGCCAGCAGCTCCGGGACAGGGAGAGGGGAAAAACTGTTTTTT.